One sample yielded the 23 T cell receptor beta chains listed below, sequenced in a study of Ad26.COV2.S vaccination and SARS-CoV-2 variants. Measured with immunoSEQ multiplex PCR; TCRdb has only the in-frame clones, and not every one. Of about 680,000 clones listed, roughly 90% were seen once; the top ten hold about 1.5%. The treatment was: around 19 received Ad26.COV2.S at low or high dose, single or two shots; roughly five received placebo; per-sample allocation not given. Samples analyzed were those drawn on day 63 after the first vaccine or placebo injection. Sequenced here: peripheral blood, sampled in a trial of Ad26.COV2.S vaccine versus placebo. The receptors derive from a person aged 18-65 years who received the Ad26.COV2.S COVID-19 vaccine or a placebo.

The V gene is TRBV15, the J gene TRBJ2-6, with a tentative D call TRBD1 (6 bases). The germline V gene encodes CDR1 LNHNV and CDR2 YYDKDF (reference sequence). The CDR3 sequence is 18 residues long. The germline V and J ends were trimmed by 1 base and 0 bases, with 13 bases remaining between them. The CDR3 coding sequence is TGTGCCACCAGCAGAGCAGACACAGGGTTCTCTGGGGCCAACGTCCTGACTTTC. Translation gives CATSRADTGFSGANVLTF.

In its sample, this clone was seen once. The rearrangement links TRBV3-1 (or the pseudogene TRBV3-2) to TRBJ1-2, with TRBD1 as a possible D gene (5 bases). The CDR3 extends over 15 amino acids. CDR1 LGHDT and CDR2 YNNKEL come from the germline V gene (reference sequence). V lost 0 bases, J lost 4 bases, and 12 bases lay in between. The DNA of the CDR3 is TGTGCCAGCAGCCAAGAAGGGGCAGGACCCTATGGCTACACCTTC. Its protein product is CASSQEGAGPYGYTF.

This rearrangement joins TRBV5-1 to TRBJ1-2; D is unresolved. The V gene's germline CDR1 is SGHRS and CDR2 YFSETQ. With 5 bases removed from V and 6 bases from J, the gap between germline ends came to 17 bases. This CDR3 spans 14 amino acids. Here the CDR3 DNA reads TGCGCCAGCAGAAGGACGGCCACCCAGGATGGCTACACCTTC. It encodes CASRRTATQDGYTF. Combining the CDR3 with reference TRBV5-1 and TRBJ1-2 gives the whole variable domain KAGVTQTPRYLIKTRGQQVTLSCSPISGHRSVSWYQQTPGQGLQFLFEYFSETQRNKGNFPGRFSGRQFSNSRSEMNVSTLELGDSALYLCASRRTATQDGYTFGSGTRLTVV.

The CDR3 region is CASSTSFRSYEQYF. CDR3 sequence (DNA): TGTGCCAGCAGCACCTCGTTTCGCTCCTACGAGCAGTACTTC. This rearrangement joins TRBV5-6 to TRBJ2-7; D unresolved. Germline V CDR1 and CDR2: SGHDT, YYEEEE. The CDR3 is 14 amino acids. Trimming took 4 bases from V and 0 from J, leaving 11 bases between them.

The chain is built from TRBV9 and TRBJ2-1, with 13 bases aligning to TRBD2. Trimming at V came to 4 bases and at J to 7 bases, leaving 11 bases not matched to a gene. The germline V gene has CDR1 SGDLS and CDR2 YYNGEE. This CDR3 region has 17 residues. CDR3 bases: TGTGCCAGCAGCCTGGGACTAGCGGGGAGTCTAGGAAATGAGCAGTTCTTC. Translation: CASSLGLAGSLGNEQFF.

With respect to this clone: Compared with germline, one end of the junction differs, possibly owing to a read error. CDR3 in amino acids: CASSLAQGRTGELFF. The CDR3 DNA is TGTGCTAGCAGCTTAGCCCAGGGGCGCACCGGGGAGCTGTTTTTT. V and J are TRBV7-7 and TRBJ2-2, with D possibly being TRBD1 (6 bases). Germline CDR1 is SSHAT and CDR2 is FNYEAQ (reference sequence). The CDR3 consists of 15 residues.

Worth noting for this clone: This sample includes further DNA sequences coding for the same CDR3. The gene calls are TRBV20-1 and TRBJ1-5; D might be TRBD1 (5 bases). Germline CDR1 is DFQATT and CDR2 is SNEGSKA (reference sequence). Trimming took 3 bases from V and 2 from J, leaving 11 bases between them. This CDR3 has 14 amino acids. CDR3 amino acids: CSASRGVGNQPQHF. The CDR3 DNA follows: TGCAGTGCTAGTCGAGGGGTTGGCAATCAGCCCCAGCATTTT.

The CDR3 DNA reads as TGTGCCATCAGTGAGTCCAGCGGGGGGGCCTCAGATACGCAGTATTTT. Protein sequence: CAISESSGGASDTQYF. The rearrangement uses TRBV10-3 and TRBJ2-3, with 10 bases matching TRBD2. There are 16 residues in the CDR3. V shed 0 bases and J 4 bases; nucleotides not matched to a gene: 4. CDR1 is ENHRY, CDR2 SYGVKD, per germline.

This clone has a handful of counts. The same CDR3 also results from other DNA sequences found in this sample. DNA of the CDR3: TGTGCCAGCAGCCAGACAGGGGGGAACACTGAAGCTTTCTTT. This encodes CASSQTGGNTEAFF. The chain recombines TRBV3-1 (or the pseudogene TRBV3-2) with TRBJ1-1; 9 bases are a match to TRBD1. The germline gives CDR1 LGHDT, CDR2 YNNKEL (reference sequence). The CDR3 length is 14 residues. Trimming at V came to 3 bases and at J to 1 base, leaving 0 bases not matched to a gene.

V gene TRBV5-8 combines with J gene TRBJ2-6; 9 bases agree with TRBD1. The germline CDR1 and CDR2 sequences are SGHTS and YDEGEE. With V trimmed by 10 bases and J by 0 bases, 11 bases remained unmatched. The CDR3 totals 17 residues. The CDR3 loop reads CADTPGTGFSGANVLTF. The CDR3 nucleotides are TGTGCCGATACACCCGGGACAGGGTTCTCTGGGGCCAACGTCCTGACTTTC.

The CDR3 DNA sequence: TGTGCCAGCAGCCCTCGGAGAGCGAGTGGCGGGAGCTGGTTATACGAGCAGTACTTC. Translation gives CASSPRRASGGSWLYEQYF. The chain has TRBV27 and TRBJ2-7; TRBD2 aligns across 7 bases. The ends lost 6 bases at V and 4 bases at J; junction bases unmatched: 24. This CDR3 is built from 19 residues. Looked up from germline, CDR1 is MNHEY and CDR2 is SMNVEV (reference sequence).

This chain connects TRBV9 to TRBJ1-6; D may be TRBD1 (6 bases). The length of the CDR3 is 15 residues. The germline V and J ends were trimmed by 3 bases and 7 bases, with 14 bases remaining between them. Germline CDR1 SGDLS, CDR2 YYNGEE. Written as DNA, the CDR3 is TGTGCCAGCAGCGGGGACACCTTCCCCAATTCACCCCTCCACTTT. It yields the protein CASSGDTFPNSPLHF.

Only one count was recorded for this clone. The chain carries TRBV10-1 and TRBJ2-3; 7 positions match TRBD1. Germline lookup yields CDR1 WNHNN and CDR2 SYGVQD (reference sequence). The J segment lost 5 bases and the V segment lost 6 bases, leaving 5 bases of the junction unmatched. CDR3 size: 13 residues. CDR3 DNA sequence: TGCGCCAGCAGAAACCACAGGGGAGATACGCAGTATTTT. Translating it yields CASRNHRGDTQYF.

This clone came up once. V usage is TRBV18 and J usage is TRBJ2-7, with 8 bases matching TRBD1. CDR1 is KGHSH, CDR2 LQKENI, per germline. The trim removed 3 bases at V and 3 bases at J, leaving 7 bases unmatched. The CDR3 loop spans 15 amino acids. The CDR3 DNA is TGTGCCAGCTCACCCCAGACAGGGGCCTACTACGAGCAGTACTTC. Encoded protein: CASSPQTGAYYEQYF.

The V gene is TRBV5-1, the J gene TRBJ1-1; TRBD1 matches 11 bases. With V trimmed by 4 bases and J by 5 bases, 7 bases remained unmatched. The CDR3 runs 15 residues. Per the germline V gene, CDR1 is SGHRS and CDR2 is YFSETQ. This CDR3 is CASSVGQGAWTEAFF. DNA for the CDR3: TGCGCCAGCAGCGTCGGACAGGGGGCGTGGACTGAAGCTTTCTTT.

V and J are TRBV29-1 and TRBJ1-1; TRBD1 is a possible D gene (5 bases). Trimming took off 0 bases at V and 2 bases at J, with 16 bases between the two ends. Germline V gene data show CDR1 as SQVTM and CDR2 as ANQGSEA. The CDR3 runs 16 residues. The CDR3 sequence: CSVEDQPGGVNTEAFF. Written as DNA, the CDR3 is TGCAGCGTTGAAGATCAACCGGGGGGGGTAAACACTGAAGCTTTCTTT.

The chain carries TRBV19 and TRBJ2-1; D not certain. This CDR3 contains 15 residues. The V gene lost 1 base and the J gene lost 5 bases, with 12 bases spanning the gap. Germline-derived CDR1 and CDR2 are LNHDA and SQIVND (reference sequence). The DNA for the CDR3 is TGTGCCAGTAGTATAGGGGCAGGATCCAACAATGAGCAGTTCTTC. Protein product: CASSIGAGSNNEQFF.

V gene TRBV19 combines with J gene TRBJ2-2, with no clear D. In germline, CDR1 is LNHDA, CDR2 SQIVND (reference sequence). The germline V and J ends were trimmed by 3 bases and 4 bases, with 15 bases remaining between them. This CDR3 spans 16 amino acids. CDR3 DNA sequence: TGTGCCAGTAGTATCCGACCGATATCGGGCACCGGGGAGCTGTTTTTT. It specifies CASSIRPISGTGELFF.

This clone has just one count. The gene calls are TRBV30 and TRBJ2-7, with TRBD2 identical over 11 bases. V shed 1 base, J shed 7 bases, and the junction held 3 bases outside the gene matches. Germline V gives CDR1 GTSNPN, CDR2 SVGIG (reference sequence). This CDR3 spans 13 amino acids. CDR3 amino acids: CAWSARLAGEQYF. CDR3 coding DNA: TGTGCCTGGAGTGCCCGACTAGCGGGAGAGCAGTACTTC.

The chain carries TRBV7-9 and TRBJ2-2; no clear D gene. CDR1 SEHNR and CDR2 FQNEAQ come from the germline V gene (reference sequence). V lost 3 bases and J lost 1, with 12 bases in between. The CDR3 is made up of 16 amino acids. Written as DNA, the CDR3 is TGTGCCAGCAGCTTCGGCGGCAGGAGGAACACCGGGGAGCTGTTTTTT. Its protein product is CASSFGGRRNTGELFF. Variable domain in full (rest from reference TRBV7-9 and TRBJ2-2): DTGVSQNPRHKITKRGQNVTFRCDPISEHNRLYWYRQTLGQGPEFLTYFQNEAQLEKSRLLSDRFSAERPKGSFSTLEIQRTEQGDSAMYLCASSFGGRRNTGELFFGEGSRLTVL.

V gene TRBV28 combines with J gene TRBJ2-2; D is possibly TRBD1 or TRBD2 (6 bases each). Per the germline V gene, CDR1 is MDHEN and CDR2 is SYDVKM. The CDR3 consists of 15 residues. Between the trimmed V and J ends, which lost 6 bases and 5 bases, there was a span of 16 bases. As DNA, the CDR3 is TGTGCCAGCAGACTCCGGGGGCAGGGAACCGGGGAGCTGTTTTTT. It codes for CASRLRGQGTGELFF.

This chain links TRBV5-1 with TRBJ1-4, with 7 positions matching TRBD1. The CDR3 runs 14 residues. Trimming took 3 bases from V and 8 from J; bases not matched to a gene: 7. CDR1 and CDR2 (germline): SGHRS, YFSETQ. The DNA of the CDR3 is TGCGCCAGCAGCTCCGGACAGGAGGGAGAAAAACTGTTTTTT. This encodes CASSSGQEGEKLFF.

The chain combines TRBV19 with TRBJ2-4; 8 bases line up with TRBD2. Losses at the gene ends were 2 bases for V and 11 bases for J; bases not matched to a gene: 5. The germline gives CDR1 LNHDA, CDR2 SQIVND (reference sequence). The CDR3 consists of 13 residues. The CDR3 DNA sequence: TGTGCCAGTAGTATATCGGGAGGGCCGGTTCAGTACTTC. This gives the protein CASSISGGPVQYF.